This TCR beta chain was recovered during a study of blood T cell repertoires in COVID-19. This CDR3 has 14 amino acids. CDR1 is MNHNY, CDR2 SVGAGI, per germline (reference sequence). The trim removed 2 bases at V and 5 bases at J, leaving 5 bases unmatched. Sequenced by immunoSEQ multiplex PCR; TCRdb stores in-frame clones only, minus some. This table holds about 170,000 clones, approximately 91% found once. Specimen: peripheral blood. The sequence was obtained from a man aged 18-30 years with COVID-19, enrolled during active disease. This chain joins TRBV6-6 and TRBJ2-7; TRBD2 matches 8 bases. The CDR3 bases are TGTGCCAGCAGTTACCCGGGGGGGGACCACGAGCAGTACTTC. It codes for CASSYPGGDHEQYF.